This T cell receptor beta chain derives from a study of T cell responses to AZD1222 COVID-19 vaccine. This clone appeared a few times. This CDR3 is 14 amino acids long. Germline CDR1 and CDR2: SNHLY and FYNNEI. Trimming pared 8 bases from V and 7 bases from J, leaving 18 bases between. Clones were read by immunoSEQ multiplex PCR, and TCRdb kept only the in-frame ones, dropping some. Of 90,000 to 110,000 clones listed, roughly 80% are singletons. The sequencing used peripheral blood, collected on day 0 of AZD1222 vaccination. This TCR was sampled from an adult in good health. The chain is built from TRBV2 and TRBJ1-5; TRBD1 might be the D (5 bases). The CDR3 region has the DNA TGTGCCAGCCAAGTCAGGGCAGTAGGGCAGCCCCAGCATTTT. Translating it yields CASQVRAVGQPQHF. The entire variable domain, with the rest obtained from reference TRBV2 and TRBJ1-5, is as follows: EPEVTQTPSHQVTQMGQEVILRCVPISNHLYFYWYRQILGQKVEFLVSFYNNEISEKSEIFDDQFSVERPDGSNFTLKIRSTKLEDSAMYFCASQVRAVGQPQHFGDGTRLSIL.